This T cell receptor (beta chain) derives from a study of glioma-infiltrating T cells. General study points: Gliomas, especially low-grade, showed above-expected tissue-blood divergence; non-neoplastic patients showed below. Very few CDR3 sequences were shared between tissue and blood.

This clonotype was seen many times. Its antigen is currently unknown. Amplification of TCR alpha and beta CDR3 regions from RNA used iRepertoire nested multiplex PCR. For one-step reverse transcription and amplification, roughly 95-400 ng of tissue mRNA or PBMC total RNA was used. TCRdb re-analysed the multiplex PCR reads in MiXCR, keeping a single row per CDR3 protein. The sample consists of more than 95,000 distinct CDR3 sequences, roughly 24% of them appearing once. After removal of 0 bases from V and 8 bases from J, the junction contained 6 bases not matched to a gene. The CDR3 spans 16 residues. Germline V gene data show CDR1 as SGHTA and CDR2 as FQGNSA.

The chain recombines TRBV7-2 with TRBJ2-1, with TRBD2 matching over 11 bases. Sample: glioma tissue, nonneoplastic brain tissue, or PBMCs (not recorded which). The clonotype comes from a human donor with low-grade glioma or glioblastoma, undergoing nonglioma brain surgery, or in good health (not recorded which). The CDR3 nucleotides are TGTGCCAGCAGCTTAGCGTTTACTAGCGGGAGTCATGAGCAGTTCTTC. Its translation is CASSLAFTSGSHEQFF. Full variable domain (remainder filled in from reference TRBV7-2 and TRBJ2-1): GAGVSQSPSNKVTEKGKDVELRCDPISGHTALYWYRQSLGQGLEFLIYFQGNSAPDKSGLPSDRFSAERTGGSVSTLTIQRTQQEDSAVYLCASSLAFTSGSHEQFFGPGTRLTVL.